The 14 T cell receptor beta chains below were found in one sample sequenced in a study of cytomegalovirus exposure and HLA in healthy donors. A multiplex PCR was run with 60 Vbeta primers and 13 Jbeta primers. Only in-frame clones appear in the TCRdb table, and some are missing; sequencing was by immunoSEQ multiplex PCR. In the table there are fewer than 300,000 clones, 86% of which are singletons. The specimen was PBMCs. The receptors derive from a man aged 35 to 55 in good health and CMV-seropositive.

This chain uses TRBV18 with TRBJ2-2, with a possible D match to TRBD1 (6 bases). Deletions cut 5 bases from V and 5 bases from J, with 12 bases between. The CDR3 contains 14 residues. Germline CDR1 KGHSH, CDR2 LQKENI. CDR3 nucleotide sequence: TGTGCCAGCTCAGCAATCACAGGGACCGGGGAGCTGTTTTTT. It is translated as CASSAITGTGELFF.

This clone was seen more than once but under ten times. The rearrangement uses TRBV6-6 and TRBJ1-3; D is ambiguous. The CDR3 runs 15 residues. With 2 bases removed from V and 0 bases from J, the gap between germline ends came to 8 bases. CDR1 is MNHNY, CDR2 SVGAGI, per germline (reference sequence). For the CDR3, the DNA is TGTGCCAGCAGTTACGGGCAGCCCTCTGGAAACACCATATATTTT. Translated, it gives CASSYGQPSGNTIYF.

In its sample, this clone was seen once. CDR3 sequence (DNA): TGCGCCAGCAGCCAGGAAGGACAGGGGTTGAACACTGAAGCTTTCTTT. The encoded protein is CASSQEGQGLNTEAFF. The gene calls are TRBV4-1 and TRBJ1-1; 9 bases line up with TRBD1. The CDR3 totals 16 residues. Germline V gene lookup returns CDR1 MGHRA and CDR2 YSYEKL. V was pared by 3 bases and J by 0 bases, with 5 bases of the junction left unmatched.

CDR3 DNA: TGTGCCAGCAGCTTGTTCGCCGGGAACACCGGGGAGCTGTTTTTT. It codes for CASSLFAGNTGELFF. The chain is built from TRBV7-2 and TRBJ2-2, with D unclear. Germline V gene data show CDR1 as SGHTA and CDR2 as FQGNSA. The CDR3 is made up of 15 amino acids. V lost 3 bases to trimming and J lost 1 base, with 9 bases between them.

The chain combines TRBV19 with TRBJ2-3, with a tentative D call TRBD2 (5 bases). Germline-derived CDR1 and CDR2 are LNHDA and SQIVND (reference sequence). Between the trimmed V and J ends, which lost 3 bases and 2 bases, there was a span of 9 bases. The CDR3 is made up of 14 amino acids. CDR3 sequence (DNA): TGTGCCAGTAGTATTATGGACTCCACAGATACGCAGTATTTT. Translating it yields CASSIMDSTDTQYF. Variable domain in full (rest from reference TRBV19 and TRBJ2-3): DGGITQSPKYLFRKEGQNVTLSCEQNLNHDAMYWYRQDPGQGLRLIYYSQIVNDFQKGDIAEGYSVSREKKESFPLTVTSAQKNPTAFYLCASSIMDSTDTQYFGPGTRLTVL.

Written as DNA, the CDR3 is TGTGCCAGCAGCTTAATGCGAGGTCATCAGCCCCAGCATTTT. Residues: CASSLMRGHQPQHF. This chain joins TRBV7-8 and TRBJ1-5; D is unresolved. This CDR3 spans 14 amino acids. Trimming shortened V by 2 bases and J by 5 bases, and 10 bases separated the two germline ends. In germline, CDR1 is SGHVS, CDR2 FQNEAQ. Full variable domain (missing parts from reference TRBV7-8 and TRBJ1-5): GAGVSQSPRYKVAKRGQDVALRCDPISGHVSLFWYQQALGQGPEFLTYFQNEAQLDKSGLPSDRFFAERPEGSVSTLKIQRTQQEDSAVYLCASSLMRGHQPQHFGDGTRLSIL.

This clone was counted a single time. The CDR3 DNA sequence: TGTGCCAGCAGCCCCAGACGGGGGGATCTCTATGGCTACACCTTC. Its protein is CASSPRRGDLYGYTF. The chain carries TRBV9 and TRBJ1-2; a possible D gene is TRBD1 (5 bases). V was cut by 4 bases and J by 4 bases, with 17 bases left in between. The CDR3 covers 15 residues. Germline assignment: CDR1 SGDLS and CDR2 YYNGEE.

The V gene is TRBV5-1, the J gene TRBJ1-3; 8 nucleotides match TRBD1. Germline V lookup: CDR1 SGHRS, CDR2 YFSETQ. The CDR3 sequence is 14 residues long. V dropped 7 bases and J dropped 2; count of bases not matched to a gene: 5. Here the CDR3 reads CASGTGGTGNTIYF. As DNA, the CDR3 is TGCGCCAGCGGAACAGGGGGAACTGGAAACACCATATATTTT.

The V and J genes are TRBV29-1 and TRBJ2-7; TRBD1 matches at 9 bases. The V and J ends lost 6 bases and 5 bases, in that order; junction bases with no gene match: 8. CDR1 is SQVTM and CDR2 is ANQGSEA in the germline V gene. The CDR3 is made up of 13 amino acids. The CDR3 here is CSVQQGARDEQYF. The CDR3 DNA reads as TGCAGCGTACAACAGGGGGCTCGCGACGAGCAGTACTTC.

V gene TRBV11-2 combines with J gene TRBJ2-1, with D perhaps matching TRBD2 (6 bases). Germline loops: CDR1 SGHAT, CDR2 FQNNGV. The length of the CDR3 is 15 residues. V lost 3 bases and J lost 0, with 9 bases in between. CDR3 in amino acids: CASSFDGSSYNEQFF. CDR3 DNA: TGTGCCAGCAGCTTCGACGGGAGCTCCTACAATGAGCAGTTCTTC.

V gene TRBV2 combines with J gene TRBJ1-4, with 7 nucleotides matching TRBD1. The CDR3 extends over 16 amino acids. Germline trimming cut 4 bases from V and 2 bases from J; bases unmatched to any gene: 7. Germline V gene lookup returns CDR1 SNHLY and CDR2 FYNNEI. The CDR3 sequence is CASSGRQGGTNEKLFF. CDR3 bases: TGTGCCAGCAGTGGGCGGCAGGGGGGTACTAATGAAAAACTGTTTTTT.

This clone showed up just once. The chain recombines TRBV28 with TRBJ2-7, with 8 bases that match TRBD1. CDR3 length: 15 residues. Germline V lookup: CDR1 MDHEN, CDR2 SYDVKM. The V segment lost 4 bases and the J segment 5 bases; nucleotides outside the gene matches: 10. The CDR3 spells CASSSPGQGPNEQYF. DNA of the CDR3: TGTGCCAGCAGTTCACCAGGACAGGGTCCAAACGAGCAGTACTTC.

The V and J genes are TRBV18 and TRBJ1-1, with a tentative D call TRBD1 (6 bases). The CDR3 extends over 14 amino acids. Per germline, CDR1 KGHSH and CDR2 LQKENI. Trimming left V 3 bases short and J 4 bases short, with 12 bases between. Here the CDR3 DNA reads TGTGCCAGCTCACCGAGGGGGATGGCCACTGAAGCTTTCTTT. Translated: CASSPRGMATEAFF.

J is TRBJ1-1 and V is TRBV7-9; 9 bases match TRBD1. V shed 4 bases, J shed 1 base, and the junction held 7 bases outside the gene matches. The germline gives CDR1 SEHNR, CDR2 FQNEAQ (reference sequence). This CDR3 region has 16 residues. The CDR3 here is CASSSALGQGNTEAFF. The CDR3 nucleotides read TGTGCCAGCAGCTCCGCGCTGGGACAGGGGAACACTGAAGCTTTCTTT.